Sequencing of this TCR beta chain was carried out in a study of early T cells in non-severe SARS-CoV-2 infection. The overall study: Bulk RNA taken from unsorted whole blood was sequenced, leaving chains unpaired. Study-level findings and limits: In VDJdb matching, anti-spike CD8 responses were favored while private and CD4 specificities went missing.

This clonotype was counted only a few times. The antigen remains unidentified. V lost 1 base and J lost 8, with 16 bases in between. The CDR3 runs to 14 residues. Germline V gene sequence: CDR1 DFQATT, CDR2 SNEGSKA (reference sequence). cDNA molecules, individually, were tagged with unique molecular identifiers. A single record per CDR3 protein comes from TCRdb applying MiXCR to the 5' RACE reads. The sample lists approximately 88,000 distinct CDR3 sequences, roughly an eighth occurring once. The source is an adult who was a healthcare worker with PCR-confirmed SARS-CoV-2 infection or an uninfected control (not recorded which). Sequencing was carried out using whole blood. This chain joins TRBV20-1 and TRBJ2-3; possible D gene TRBD2, 5 bases. The CDR3 loop reads CSARAPSGRGTQYF. The CDR3 region has the DNA TGCAGTGCTAGAGCCCCCAGCGGTCGGGGTACGCAGTATTTT.